This T cell receptor beta chain is drawn from a study of T cells in Graves' hyperthyroidism and ophthalmopathy. The wider study: Blood from the periphery was taken at initial diagnosis, before any treatment.

RNA transcripts served as the template for amplifying TCR beta CDR3 regions. Researchers ran a first-round RT-PCR on the TCR CDR3 using the HTBI primer set. From the multiplex PCR reads, TCRdb called clonotypes with MiXCR, one entry per CDR3 protein. The sample holds about 210,000 distinct CDR3 sequences; 17% are singletons and the top ten take around 50%. Trimming shortened V by 7 bases and J by 8 bases, and 12 bases separated the two germline ends. The CDR3 contains 12 residues. Germline CDR1 and CDR2: DFQATT and SNEGSKA (reference sequence). This clonotype has just a few counts. Its specificity is unknown. General observations from the study: Peripheral blood also featured most of the thyroid clonotypes expanded above 0.001.

This sequence joins TRBV20-1 and TRBJ1-6; D not certain. The source of this sequence is a middle-aged man with Graves' hyperthyroidism. Sequencing was carried out using blood. CDR3 sequence (DNA): TGCAGTGGTTCAGCTGGGGATTCACCCCTCCACTTT. This encodes CSGSAGDSPLHF.